The entry that follows covers one T cell receptor (beta chain) sequence. V was trimmed by 10 bases and J by 4 bases, leaving 7 bases between them. The CDR3 runs 10 residues. The germline V gene encodes CDR1 WNHNN and CDR2 SYGVQD (reference sequence). The sample originates from a study of blood T cell repertoires in COVID-19. At the level of the study: Sites across the United States, Italy and Spain contributed samples from acute and convalescent COVID-19.

Clones were sequenced by immunoSEQ multiplex PCR, and TCRdb holds only the in-frame ones, with some missing. This table has fewer than 300,000 clones, 82% appearing once. People in the exposed group encountered a COVID-19 case within 2 weeks before entering the study. The receptor was derived from a man aged 40-55 years who had been exposed to COVID-19. The gene calls are TRBV10-1 and TRBJ1-2; no firm D call. What was sequenced was PBMCs or T cells enriched from blood (not recorded which). CDR3 protein: CAKRSYGYTF. In DNA form, the CDR3 reads TGCGCCAAGAGGAGCTATGGCTACACCTTC.